This T cell receptor beta chain was captured by sequencing in a study of early T cells in non-severe SARS-CoV-2 infection. Overall study context: The study sequenced bulk RNA from unsorted whole blood, with chains unpaired.

V was shortened by 3 bases and J by 3 bases, with 14 bases between the two germline ends. The CDR3 is 15 amino acids. Germline loops: CDR1 SEHNR, CDR2 FQNEAQ (reference sequence). Unique molecular identifier tags were affixed to discrete cDNA molecules. TCRdb used MiXCR to reprocess the 5' RACE reads, holding one entry per CDR3 protein. The table includes 36,000 or so distinct CDR3 sequences, around 4.5% detected once. This clonotype came up a few times. What it recognizes is unknown. Findings and caveats of the study: Private and CD4 specificities were missed by VDJdb matching, which favored anti-spike CD8 responses.

The J gene is TRBJ1-1, the V gene TRBV7-9; no firm D call. The source material was whole blood. The source is an adult who was a healthcare worker with PCR-confirmed SARS-CoV-2 infection or an uninfected control (not recorded which). The CDR3 is CASSLSWSPDTEAFF. DNA of the CDR3: TGTGCCAGCAGCTTGTCCTGGTCACCTGACACTGAAGCTTTCTTT.